Below, 21 T cell receptor beta chains from the same sample are listed, as sequenced in a study of beta chain features in type 1 diabetes. What was sequenced were expressed TCRB transcripts, since all of the isolated RNA had been reverse transcribed. Sequencing was performed with immunoSEQ multiplex PCR; in TCRdb, only in-frame clones are kept and a portion is missing. The sample includes about 260,000 clones, roughly 70% of them seen just once. Input material: naive CD4+ T cells from blood. These receptors were collected from a man aged 30 to 45 in good health.

The CDR3 nucleotides read TGTGCCAGCAGCCAAGACTACAGGGAGGAGACCCAGTACTTC. Amino acid sequence: CASSQDYREETQYF. The gene calls are TRBV14 and TRBJ2-5; D is possibly TRBD1 (6 bases). This CDR3 spans 14 amino acids. The germline CDR1 and CDR2 sequences are SGHDN and FVKESK. Trimming left V 0 bases short and J 5 bases short, with 10 bases between.

This clone has more than one count but fewer than ten. The gene calls are TRBV9 and TRBJ2-2; 8 nucleotides line up with TRBD1. CDR1 is SGDLS, CDR2 YYNGEE, per germline. The CDR3 covers 18 residues. V gave up 0 bases and J gave up 3 bases; unmatched junction bases: 10. CDR3 amino acids: CASSVASFPTGDTGELFF. As DNA, the CDR3 is TGTGCCAGCAGCGTAGCATCCTTCCCGACAGGGGACACCGGGGAGCTGTTTTTT.

The sample holds a few counts of this clone. The chain carries TRBV29-1 and TRBJ2-5; no clear D. Germline CDR1 and CDR2: SQVTM and ANQGSEA. V lost 1 base and J 2 bases, leaving 8 bases between the germline ends. This CDR3 region has 13 residues. CDR3 region: CSVEANRQETQYF. In nucleotides, the CDR3 is TGCAGCGTTGAAGCCAACAGACAAGAGACCCAGTACTTC.

In this sample, this clone turned up once. The CDR3 protein is CASSELVDRGWGTDTQYF. The CDR3 coding sequence is TGTGCCAGCAGTGAATTGGTGGACAGGGGTTGGGGCACAGATACGCAGTATTTT. The gene calls are TRBV25-1 and TRBJ2-3; 9 nucleotides line up with TRBD1. CDR3 length equals 18 residues. The J segment lost 1 base and the V segment lost 1 base, leaving 9 bases of the junction unmatched. CDR1 and CDR2 from the germline V gene are MGHDK and SYGVNS.

The V gene is TRBV29-1, the J gene TRBJ2-5; no reliable D call. The length of the CDR3 is 11 residues. The germline CDR1 and CDR2 sequences are SQVTM and ANQGSEA. The V gene lost 6 bases and the J gene lost 6 bases, with 11 bases spanning the gap. In DNA, the CDR3 is TGCAGCGTCCTGGGTGCCAAGACCCAGTACTTC. This translates into CSVLGAKTQYF.

CDR3: CAWSELFQETQYF. CDR3 DNA sequence: TGTGCCTGGAGTGAACTATTCCAAGAGACCCAGTACTTC. V is TRBV30 and J is TRBJ2-5, with D unresolved. Deletions cut 1 base from V and 1 base from J, with 7 bases between. The germline V gene has CDR1 GTSNPN and CDR2 SVGIG (reference sequence). The CDR3 has 13 amino acids.

The rearrangement links TRBV25-1 to TRBJ2-5, with 10 nucleotides matching TRBD1. CDR1 is MGHDK and CDR2 is SYGVNS in the germline V gene. The CDR3 is 13 amino acids. Trimming removed 6 bases from V and 5 bases from J; junction bases left unmatched: 3. CDR3 protein: CASRGQGMETQYF. The CDR3 region has the DNA TGTGCCAGCAGGGGACAGGGGATGGAGACCCAGTACTTC.

The rearrangement joins TRBV30 to TRBJ2-1, with 8 bases that match TRBD2. J gave up 7 bases and V 3 bases, and 11 bases lay outside the gene matches. The germline CDR1 and CDR2 sequences are GTSNPN and SVGIG (reference sequence). This CDR3 has 15 amino acids. The CDR3 here is CAWSGISGRGNEQFF. The CDR3 coding sequence is TGTGCCTGGAGCGGTATCAGCGGGAGAGGAAATGAGCAGTTCTTC. The full variable domain, its missing parts supplied by reference TRBV30 and TRBJ2-1, is SQTIHQWPATLVQPVGSPLSLECTVEGTSNPNLYWYRQAAGRGLQLLFYSVGIGQISSEVPQNLSASRPQDRQFILSSKKLLLSDSGFYLCAWSGISGRGNEQFFGPGTRLTVL.

The J gene is TRBJ2-7, the V gene TRBV30; D is possibly TRBD2 (5 bases). Trimming removed 4 bases from V and 2 bases from J, with 12 bases in between. The CDR3 spans 13 residues. Germline CDR1 GTSNPN, CDR2 SVGIG (reference sequence). CDR3 region: CAWNNPGTYEQYF. CDR3 nucleotide sequence: TGTGCCTGGAATAATCCGGGAACCTACGAGCAGTACTTC.

This clone was detected a few times. V is TRBV6-1 and J is TRBJ2-1; 9 positions agree with TRBD2. The CDR3 contains 12 residues. Per germline, CDR1 MNHNS and CDR2 SASEGT. Germline trimming cut 6 bases from V and 9 bases from J; bases unmatched to any gene: 3. The CDR3 DNA follows: TGTGCCAGCAGGGCAGCGGGGGGTGAGCAGTTCTTC. It is translated as CASRAAGGEQFF.

The chain carries TRBV18 and TRBJ2-7; 7 bases agree with TRBD2. The CDR3 consists of 16 residues. Trimming removed 6 bases from V and 5 bases from J; junction bases left unmatched: 16. Germline-derived CDR1 and CDR2 are KGHSH and LQKENI. The CDR3 loop is CASSPPTSAGYNEQYF. The CDR3 DNA follows: TGTGCCAGCTCGCCCCCCACTAGCGCAGGATATAACGAGCAGTACTTC.

The V and J genes are TRBV30 and TRBJ2-2, with TRBD2 matching over 11 bases. The germline V gene encodes CDR1 GTSNPN and CDR2 SVGIG (reference sequence). The CDR3 loop spans 16 amino acids. J gave up 5 bases and V 5 bases, and 10 bases lay outside the gene matches. As DNA, the CDR3 is TGTGCCTGGTGCACCGGGACTAGCGGAGGAACCGGGGAGCTGTTTTTT. As protein: CAWCTGTSGGTGELFF.

The V and J genes are TRBV25-1 and TRBJ2-7; perhaps TRBD1 as D (5 bases). Germline CDR1 reads MGHDK; CDR2 reads SYGVNS. V gave up 2 bases and J gave up 11 bases, with 16 bases separating them. The CDR3 spans 13 residues. This chain's CDR3 is CASSERGARAEYF. The CDR3 DNA reads as TGTGCCAGCAGTGAAAGAGGCGCCAGGGCCGAGTACTTC.

The chain is built from TRBV29-1 and TRBJ2-3; D uncertain. The CDR3 runs 12 residues. Germline loops: CDR1 SQVTM, CDR2 ANQGSEA. Trimming removed 4 bases at V and 2 bases at J, with 7 bases between. This CDR3 is CSVVVFTDTQYF. Here the CDR3 DNA reads TGCAGCGTTGTAGTCTTCACAGATACGCAGTATTTT.

This chain joins TRBV30 and TRBJ2-1, with D possibly TRBD2 on 5 matching bases. Per germline, CDR1 GTSNPN and CDR2 SVGIG (reference sequence). V shed 2 bases and J shed 15 bases, with 17 bases lying between them. The CDR3 sequence is 12 residues long. CDR3 coding DNA: TGTGCCTGGAGTCTGAAGGGAGTCCCCCGGTTCTTC. Protein sequence: CAWSLKGVPRFF. The full variable domain, with the rest looked up from reference TRBV30 and TRBJ2-1, is SQTIHQWPATLVQPVGSPLSLECTVEGTSNPNLYWYRQAAGRGLQLLFYSVGIGQISSEVPQNLSASRPQDRQFILSSKKLLLSDSGFYLCAWSLKGVPRFFGPGTRLTVL.

The chain couples TRBV6-5 to TRBJ2-7; tentative D call: TRBD2 (6 bases). Germline V lookup: CDR1 MNHEY, CDR2 SVGAGI. Trimming removed 5 bases from V and 3 bases from J, with 14 bases in between. The CDR3 spans 14 residues. CDR3 bases: TGTGCCAGCAGTGCCCGGGACTTCTACTACGAGCAGTACTTC. Its protein is CASSARDFYYEQYF.

This chain uses TRBV27 with TRBJ2-5; D is possibly TRBD2 (5 bases). In germline, CDR1 is MNHEY, CDR2 SMNVEV (reference sequence). This CDR3 spans 14 amino acids. Trimming stripped 8 bases from V and 4 bases from J, with 17 bases between. CDR3 coding DNA: TGTGCCAGCTCCCCAGGCCGCGGGTTAGAGACCCAGTACTTC. Translating it yields CASSPGRGLETQYF.

The V and J genes are TRBV2 and TRBJ2-3; no clear D gene. V was clipped by 5 bases and J by 2 bases, with 5 bases between them. The CDR3 runs 12 residues. Germline lookup yields CDR1 SNHLY and CDR2 FYNNEI. This CDR3 reads CASSFATDTQYF. CDR3 sequence (DNA): TGTGCCAGCAGTTTTGCCACAGATACGCAGTATTTT.

This clone turned up a few times. The gene calls are TRBV15 and TRBJ1-2, with 8 bases aligning to TRBD1. With 6 bases clipped from V and 4 bases from J, the junction kept 4 bases outside the gene matches. Looked up from germline, CDR1 is LNHNV and CDR2 is YYDKDF (reference sequence). The CDR3 spans 13 residues. CDR3 sequence: CATSAGGAYGYTF. The CDR3 DNA sequence: TGTGCCACCAGTGCAGGGGGCGCCTATGGCTACACCTTC.

The chain is built from TRBV30 and TRBJ2-7, with 10 bases aligning to TRBD2. The V gene end was trimmed by 2 bases and the J gene end by 3 bases; junction bases not matched to a gene: 4. This CDR3 spans 14 amino acids. Germline V gene sequence: CDR1 GTSNPN, CDR2 SVGIG (reference sequence). DNA of the CDR3: TGTGCCTGGAGTAGGCTAGCGGGAGTCTACGAGCAGTACTTC. It translates to CAWSRLAGVYEQYF.

This clone was seen a handful of times. The chain uses TRBV30 and TRBJ1-2; D unclear. Trimming cost V 3 bases and J 4 bases, with 6 bases left between them. The CDR3 loop spans 11 amino acids. CDR1 is GTSNPN and CDR2 is SVGIG in the germline V gene (reference sequence). In DNA, the CDR3 is TGTGCCTGGAGGAGGAGCTATGGCTACACCTTC. Amino acid sequence: CAWRRSYGYTF.